The next 14 T cell receptor beta chains were all read from a single sample in a study of shared clonotypes between healthy human individuals. Here immunoSEQ multiplex PCR was the method, and the copy in TCRdb shows in-frame clones only, minus some. Among 190,000 or so clones listed, over 50% were seen once. The sample was memory CD4+ T cells sorted from blood. Subset here: CD45RA-negative fraction. The receptors come from a man aged 25-40 years in good health.

In this sample, this clone turned up a few times. J is TRBJ1-2 and V is TRBV18; D gene uncertain. Germline V gene data show CDR1 as KGHSH and CDR2 as LQKENI. The ends were cut back, 1 base at V and 4 bases at J, with 10 bases in the middle. This CDR3 has 14 amino acids. The CDR3 loop is CASSPLSDTYGYTF. The CDR3 DNA follows: TGTGCCAGCTCACCACTCTCAGATACCTATGGCTACACCTTC.

V is TRBV19 and J is TRBJ2-2, with D perhaps TRBD2 (6 bases). In germline, CDR1 is LNHDA, CDR2 SQIVND (reference sequence). The CDR3 is 14 residues long. With 7 bases removed from V and 3 bases from J, the gap between germline ends came to 12 bases. The CDR3 DNA reads as TGTGCCAGTAATAACGGGAGATACACCGGGGAGCTGTTTTTT. The encoded protein is CASNNGRYTGELFF.

The rearrangement links TRBV25-1 to TRBJ2-5; weak D call: TRBD2 (5 bases). This CDR3 contains 13 residues. CDR1 is MGHDK, CDR2 SYGVNS, per germline. Trimming shortened V by 4 bases and J by 5 bases, and 11 bases separated the two germline ends. Written as DNA, the CDR3 is TGTGCCAGCAGTGCTACGCCGGGGGAGACCCAGTACTTC. Its translation is CASSATPGETQYF.

A few counts support this clone. The chain is built from TRBV7-8 and TRBJ2-7; D is uncertain. The CDR3 is 14 residues long. Trimming stripped 5 bases from V and 0 bases from J, with 11 bases between. Germline V gives CDR1 SGHVS, CDR2 FQNEAQ. CDR3 sequence reads: CASSTRQPSYEQYF. As DNA, the CDR3 is TGTGCCAGCAGCACCCGACAACCCTCCTACGAGCAGTACTTC.

The chain recombines TRBV10-1 with TRBJ2-1, with a possible D match to TRBD2 (6 bases). The germline CDR1 and CDR2 sequences are WNHNN and SYGVQD (reference sequence). The CDR3 covers 14 residues. V lost 2 bases and J 3 bases, leaving 8 bases between the germline ends. This CDR3 reads CASSEGGNYNEQFF. CDR3 nucleotides: TGCGCCAGCAGTGAGGGCGGGAACTACAATGAGCAGTTCTTC.

The chain has TRBV15 and TRBJ1-5, with 10 bases that match TRBD1. CDR3 length equals 18 residues. Unmatched junction bases numbered 11, after V lost 0 bases and J lost 6 bases. Germline CDR1 LNHNV, CDR2 YYDKDF (reference sequence). DNA for the CDR3: TGTGCCACCAGCAGAGAAACCGGGACAGGGGTCTTTGCTCAGCCCCAGCATTTT. As protein: CATSRETGTGVFAQPQHF.

The V and J genes are TRBV28 and TRBJ1-3; D unresolved. The CDR3 loop spans 14 amino acids. V was pared by 3 bases and J by 2 bases, with 8 bases between. CDR1 is MDHEN and CDR2 is SYDVKM in the germline V gene. CDR3 in amino acids: CASSFGSAGNTIYF. DNA for the CDR3: TGTGCCAGCAGTTTCGGCAGTGCTGGAAACACCATATATTTT. Looking up the rest from reference TRBV28 and TRBJ1-3 gives the full variable domain: DVKVTQSSRYLVKRTGEKVFLECVQDMDHENMFWYRQDPGLGLRLIYFSYDVKMKEKGDIPEGYSVSREKKERFSLILESASTNQTSMYLCASSFGSAGNTIYFGEGSWLTVV.

V usage is TRBV25-1 and J usage is TRBJ2-7, with D possibly being TRBD1 or TRBD2 (6 bases each). This CDR3 is 16 amino acids long. Trimming removed 1 base from V and 6 bases from J, with 19 bases in between. From germline, CDR1 is MGHDK and CDR2 SYGVNS. The CDR3 sequence: CASSEWGRGAHLEQYF. As DNA, the CDR3 is TGTGCCAGCAGTGAATGGGGGCGGGGAGCCCACCTCGAGCAGTACTTC.

This clone ranks as medium-sized (0.01 to 0.1%). The V call is TRBV25-1, the J call TRBJ2-7, with 7 bases matching TRBD1. The CDR3 sequence is 13 residues long. J gave up 2 bases and V 4 bases, and 2 bases lay outside the gene matches. Germline V lookup: CDR1 MGHDK, CDR2 SYGVNS. The CDR3 is CASSAGTAYEQYF. The CDR3 nucleotides read TGTGCCAGCAGTGCCGGGACAGCCTACGAGCAGTACTTC.

The J gene is TRBJ1-1, the V gene TRBV29-1; D might be TRBD1 (5 bases). This CDR3 has 13 residues. Germline CDR1 reads SQVTM; CDR2 reads ANQGSEA. V lost 3 bases and J lost 4, with 12 bases in between. CDR3 residues: CSVDFGGGTEAFF. The CDR3 DNA follows: TGCAGCGTTGATTTTGGGGGAGGCACTGAAGCTTTCTTT.

The chain links TRBV18 to TRBJ2-1; 9 bases are a match to TRBD2. J gave up 7 bases and V 5 bases, and 6 bases lay outside the gene matches. Germline CDR1 and CDR2: KGHSH and LQKENI. The CDR3 runs to 14 residues. This chain's CDR3 is CASSTGLADNEQFF. In DNA, the CDR3 is TGTGCCAGCTCAACGGGACTAGCTGATAATGAGCAGTTCTTC.

This rearrangement joins TRBV15 to TRBJ1-2; weak D call: TRBD1 (6 bases). Germline-derived CDR1 and CDR2 are LNHNV and YYDKDF (reference sequence). CDR3 length: 15 residues. The V end was cut by 3 bases, the J end by 0 bases, with 11 bases between. The CDR3 spells CATSSRGGPNYGYTF. CDR3 bases: TGTGCCACCAGCAGTCGCGGGGGGCCTAACTATGGCTACACCTTC.

This clone was seen a few times. This chain uses TRBV5-4 with TRBJ2-7; D not resolved. The CDR3 is 14 amino acids. The germline V and J ends were trimmed by 0 bases and 0 bases, with 7 bases remaining between them. Germline CDR1 reads SGHNT; CDR2 reads YYREEE (reference sequence). The CDR3 loop reads CASSLGGNSYEQYF. CDR3 sequence (DNA): TGTGCCAGCAGCTTGGGCGGAAACTCCTACGAGCAGTACTTC.

The table lists this clone with many counts. The chain joins TRBV6-6 to TRBJ2-3; TRBD2 aligns across 11 bases. Unmatched junction bases numbered 9, after V lost 6 bases and J lost 4 bases. Germline loops: CDR1 MNHNY, CDR2 SVGAGI (reference sequence). This CDR3 has 16 amino acids. CDR3: CASSPLAGGVSDTQYF. In nucleotides, the CDR3 is TGTGCCAGCAGCCCCCTAGCGGGAGGTGTATCAGATACGCAGTATTTT.